This T cell receptor (beta chain) stems from a study of response to subunit inactivated influenza vaccine. Study outcomes and limitations: There was a suggestion from the authors that each seasonal influenza vaccination recruits few new T cells.

Remarks on this clonotype: Its specificity is not known.

A single record per CDR3 protein comes from TCRdb applying MiXCR to the RT-PCR reads. Of hundreds of thousands of distinct CDR3 sequences in the sample, 12% were seen once. Germline V gives CDR1 SGHRS, CDR2 YFSETQ. The V end was cut by 0 bases, the J end by 4 bases, with 11 bases between. The length of the CDR3 is 15 residues. The sequencing used PBMCs from blood, collected on the day of vaccination. This clonotype was obtained from a man aged 45-60 years who received an inactivated influenza vaccine. The chain links TRBV5-1 to TRBJ1-5; D gene unclear. Here the CDR3 DNA reads TGCGCCAGCAGCTTGGAGGGCAGGTCAAATCAGCCCCAGCATTTT. It is translated as CASSLEGRSNQPQHF. Full variable domain (remainder filled in from reference TRBV5-1 and TRBJ1-5): KAGVTQTPRYLIKTRGQQVTLSCSPISGHRSVSWYQQTPGQGLQFLFEYFSETQRNKGNFPGRFSGRQFSNSRSEMNVSTLELGDSALYLCASSLEGRSNQPQHFGDGTRLSIL.